Below, 7 T cell receptor beta chains from the same sample are listed, as sequenced in a study of blood T cell repertoires in COVID-19. The data were produced by immunoSEQ multiplex PCR, yet TCRdb's version contains in-frame clones alone and is incomplete. The table records about 200,000 clones, more than 75% of them present only once. Sequences were obtained from peripheral blood. The source of these receptors is a man aged 55 to 70 who had recovered from COVID-19.

This chain connects TRBV7-9 to TRBJ1-1; the match to TRBD1 covers 7 bases. J was trimmed by 1 base and V by 7 bases; bases with no gene match: 6. This CDR3 spans 14 amino acids. Germline CDR1 and CDR2: SEHNR and FQNEAQ (reference sequence). The DNA for the CDR3 is TGTGCCAGCATGAGGGGGCAGGAGAACACTGAAGCTTTCTTT. Its translation is CASMRGQENTEAFF.

This sequence joins TRBV6-5 and TRBJ2-7; possibly TRBD2 for D (6 bases). The CDR3 is 14 residues long. Per the germline V gene, CDR1 is MNHEY and CDR2 is SVGAGI. Trimming removed 6 bases at V and 3 bases at J, with 15 bases between. The CDR3 coding sequence is TGTGCCAGCAGCATAACTAGCACTGTCTACGAGCAGTACTTC. As protein: CASSITSTVYEQYF.

J is TRBJ1-5 and V is TRBV7-2, with TRBD1 matching over 7 bases. The CDR3 runs 15 residues. The trim removed 5 bases at V and 9 bases at J, leaving 13 bases unmatched. Per the germline V gene, CDR1 is SGHTA and CDR2 is FQGNSA. CDR3 protein: CASSTRTGPMGPQHF. In nucleotides, the CDR3 is TGTGCCAGCAGCACCCGGACAGGTCCGATGGGGCCCCAGCATTTT.

The chain employs TRBV27 and TRBJ2-7, with 7 nucleotides matching TRBD2. V lost 3 bases and J lost 3; bases outside the gene matches: 5. Germline V CDR1 and CDR2: MNHEY, SMNVEV (reference sequence). The CDR3 covers 14 residues. CDR3: CASSFSRGSYEQYF. The CDR3 region has the DNA TGTGCCAGCAGTTTCTCTCGCGGGAGCTACGAGCAGTACTTC.

As concerns this clone: The junction does not match germline at one end; this may be a read error. This chain uses TRBV30 with TRBJ1-2, with TRBD1 identical over 9 bases. CDR1 is GTSNPN and CDR2 is SVGIG in the germline V gene (reference sequence). CDR3 length: 11 amino acids. DNA for the CDR3: TGTGCCTCGTCGGGACAGGGAGTTACCATCTTC. Translated: CASSGQGVTIF.

V is TRBV24-1 and J is TRBJ2-3; D gene ambiguous. Germline CDR1 and CDR2: KGHDR and SFDVKD. This CDR3 is built from 14 residues. With 0 bases removed from V and 4 bases from J, the gap between germline ends came to 7 bases. The CDR3 DNA reads TGTGCCACCAGTGATTTGAGACACCCAGATACGCAGTATTTT. It specifies CATSDLRHPDTQYF.

This clone was detected only once. J is TRBJ2-7 and V is TRBV10-1; a possible D gene is TRBD2 (6 bases). From germline, CDR1 is WNHNN and CDR2 SYGVQD (reference sequence). This CDR3 is 14 amino acids long. V shed 3 bases and J shed 6 bases, with 15 bases lying between them. CDR3 bases: TGCGCCAGCAGTGATCACAGGTTTAGCGGCGAGCAGTACTTC. Translating it yields CASSDHRFSGEQYF.